The next 32 T cell receptor beta chains were all read from a single sample in a study of human T cells and chemical hapten exposure. MiXCR, run by TCRdb on the RACE reads, gives a single entry per CDR3 protein. In the table there are more than 65,000 distinct CDR3 sequences, approximately 29% of which are singletons. Time point specified: patch test 1, 2 weeks after DPC sensitization. Treatment specified: therapeutic diphenylcyclopropenone sensitization with weekly scalp DPC. Material: whole blood, obtained in connection with sensitization to the hapten diphenylcyclopropenone (DPC). Source of these receptors: a man aged 40-49 years with alopecia areata. Some clones in this sample may be carry-over from other donors' samples.

CDR3 coding DNA: TGTGCCAGCAGGGCTCGTGCGGGAGTACGAAGGTCCTACAATGAGCAGTTCTTC. This codes for CASRARAGVRRSYNEQFF. The rearrangement links TRBV7-9 to TRBJ2-1, with 7 bases that match TRBD2. The J segment lost 1 base and the V segment lost 6 bases, leaving 15 bases of the junction unmatched. Germline CDR1 and CDR2: SEHNR and FQNEAQ (reference sequence). The CDR3 consists of 18 residues. Complete variable domain (other parts from reference TRBV7-9 and TRBJ2-1): DTGVSQNPRHKITKRGQNVTFRCDPISEHNRLYWYRQTLGQGPEFLTYFQNEAQLEKSRLLSDRFSAERPKGSFSTLEIQRTEQGDSAMYLCASRARAGVRRSYNEQFFGPGTRLTVL.

This clonotype was found a few times. The rearrangement uses TRBV5-6 and TRBJ2-1, with 9 bases identical to TRBD1. The germline V gene encodes CDR1 SGHDT and CDR2 YYEEEE. This CDR3 comprises 18 residues. Trimming cost V 2 bases and J 0 bases; bases outside gene matches: 9. The CDR3 DNA is TGTGCCAGCAGCTTAGGGACAGGGCGACCCCGCTCCTACAATGAGCAGTTCTTC. It translates to CASSLGTGRPRSYNEQFF.

The chain uses TRBV6-6 and TRBJ2-1; 9 bases are a match to TRBD1. CDR3 length: 14 residues. The germline CDR1 and CDR2 sequences are MNHNY and SVGAGI (reference sequence). V lost 5 bases, J lost 8 bases, and 7 bases stayed unmatched. CDR3 nucleotides: TGTGCCAGCAGTCACCGGGACAGGGCGTATGAGCAGTTCTTC. This translates into CASSHRDRAYEQFF.

The rearrangement joins TRBV25-1 to TRBJ1-1; D remains unclear. V lost 4 bases and J lost 5, with 11 bases in between. Germline-derived CDR1 and CDR2 are MGHDK and SYGVNS. The CDR3 runs to 13 residues. The CDR3 region is CASSGGSWTEAFF. The CDR3 nucleotides are TGTGCCAGCAGTGGAGGGTCCTGGACTGAAGCTTTCTTT.

The chain employs TRBV5-1 and TRBJ2-1; the match to TRBD2 covers 11 bases. J was trimmed by 4 bases and V by 0 bases; bases with no gene match: 6. The CDR3 consists of 17 residues. Germline V gene data show CDR1 as SGHRS and CDR2 as YFSETQ. Written as DNA, the CDR3 is TGCGCCAGCAGCTTGGTAACTAGCGGGAGTATGTACAATGAGCAGTTCTTC. Translating gives CASSLVTSGSMYNEQFF.

This chain connects TRBV29-1 to TRBJ2-5, with 7 bases identical to TRBD2. This CDR3 is 15 amino acids long. From germline, CDR1 is SQVTM and CDR2 ANQGSEA. V gave up 2 bases and J gave up 1 base; unmatched junction bases: 7. Here the CDR3 DNA reads TGCAGCGTTGAAAGGTGGCGGGAGACCCAAGAGACCCAGTACTTC. Protein product: CSVERWRETQETQYF.

This clonotype was recorded a few times. The chain joins TRBV4-1 to TRBJ2-1; 7 bases agree with TRBD2. The CDR3 is 16 residues long. Germline CDR1 and CDR2: MGHRA and YSYEKL. The V gene end was trimmed by 1 base and the J gene end by 7 bases; junction bases not matched to a gene: 10. CDR3 loop: CASSQVSAGVTNEQFF. As DNA, the CDR3 is TGCGCCAGCAGCCAAGTCAGCGCGGGAGTGACGAATGAGCAGTTCTTC.

The rearrangement links TRBV6-1 to TRBJ1-5, with D possibly matching TRBD1 (6 bases). V was clipped by 2 bases and J by 7 bases, with 12 bases between them. Germline V gives CDR1 MNHNS, CDR2 SASEGT. The CDR3 is 14 residues long. Here the CDR3 DNA reads TGTGCCAGCAGTGAATCAACAGGGCTACAGCCCCAGCATTTT. Protein product: CASSESTGLQPQHF.

The chain carries TRBV9 and TRBJ2-3; maybe TRBD1 (6 bases). This CDR3 is built from 16 residues. The germline V and J ends were trimmed by 1 base and 5 bases, with 17 bases remaining between them. Germline V gene sequence: CDR1 SGDLS, CDR2 YYNGEE. The CDR3 protein is CASSVNPARGGDTQYF. The CDR3 nucleotides are TGTGCCAGCAGCGTAAACCCGGCCAGGGGTGGAGATACGCAGTATTTT.

The chain uses TRBV12-3 or TRBV12-4 and TRBJ2-2; D perhaps matches TRBD1 (6 bases). With 5 bases removed from V and 5 bases from J, the gap between germline ends came to 6 bases. The CDR3 length is 12 residues. CDR3 sequence: CASSRGTGELFF. The CDR3 nucleotides are TGTGCCAGCAGTAGGGGGACCGGGGAGCTGTTTTTT.

The rearrangement links TRBV3-1 to TRBJ1-2; 9 bases are shared with TRBD1. Trimming cost V 4 bases and J 8 bases; bases outside gene matches: 2. There are 12 residues in the CDR3. Germline V gives CDR1 LGHDT, CDR2 YNNKEL (reference sequence). The CDR3 sequence is CASSRQGGGYTF. In DNA form, the CDR3 reads TGTGCCAGCAGCCGACAGGGGGGCGGCTACACCTTC. The complete variable domain, with remaining parts taken from reference TRBV3-1 and TRBJ1-2, reads DTAVSQTPKYLVTQMGNDKSIKCEQNLGHDTMYWYKQDSKKFLKIMFSYNNKELIINETVPNRFSPKSPDKAHLNLHINSLELGDSAVYFCASSRQGGGYTFGSGTRLTVV.

The CDR3 nucleotides read TGTGCCAGCAGTTCCATAGCGGGCTCCTACGAGCAGTACTTC. It encodes CASSSIAGSYEQYF. The rearrangement joins TRBV28 to TRBJ2-7; 7 nucleotides align to TRBD2. CDR1 is MDHEN and CDR2 is SYDVKM in the germline V gene. The CDR3 contains 14 residues. V gave up 4 bases and J gave up 0 bases; unmatched junction bases: 3.

The chain joins TRBV5-1 to TRBJ2-1; perhaps D is TRBD1 or TRBD2 (5 bases each). V lost 5 bases to trimming and J lost 7 bases, with 19 bases between them. The CDR3 length is 15 residues. The germline V gene encodes CDR1 SGHRS and CDR2 YFSETQ. CDR3 loop: CASSDGGAVGNEQFF. The CDR3 DNA reads as TGCGCCAGCAGTGATGGGGGAGCGGTGGGTAATGAGCAGTTCTTC.

The V and J genes are TRBV7-8 and TRBJ1-5; 7 bases are shared with TRBD1. Trimming at V came to 3 bases and at J to 5 bases, leaving 7 bases not matched to a gene. CDR1 is SGHVS, CDR2 FQNEAQ, per germline. This CDR3 has 15 amino acids. CDR3 protein: CASSFQGERDQPQHF. CDR3 bases: TGTGCCAGCAGCTTCCAGGGGGAGAGGGATCAGCCCCAGCATTTT.

This clonotype was recorded many times. The chain is built from TRBV29-1 and TRBJ2-1; maybe TRBD2 (6 bases). This CDR3 is 13 amino acids long. V dropped 4 bases and J dropped 5 bases, with 12 bases sitting between them. Germline lookup yields CDR1 SQVTM and CDR2 ANQGSEA. This CDR3 reads CSVAGTLHNEQFF. The DNA of the CDR3 is TGCAGCGTTGCCGGGACTCTACACAATGAGCAGTTCTTC.

The chain couples TRBV18 to TRBJ1-1, with TRBD1 matching 7 bases. The V gene end was trimmed by 2 bases and the J gene end by 6 bases; junction bases not matched to a gene: 6. The CDR3 runs to 14 residues. Germline CDR1 KGHSH, CDR2 LQKENI. The CDR3 here is CASSPGGGTAEAFF. The CDR3 region has the DNA TGTGCCAGCTCACCAGGAGGGGGCACCGCTGAAGCTTTCTTT.

The chain has TRBV24-1 and TRBJ1-5, with TRBD1 as a possible D gene (5 bases). The CDR3 is 14 amino acids. Germline lookup yields CDR1 KGHDR and CDR2 SFDVKD. V was clipped by 12 bases and J by 6 bases, with 20 bases between them. The CDR3 DNA reads TGTGCCTCTATTCGACAGTCGGGATGTCAGCCCCAGCATTTT. Translating gives CASIRQSGCQPQHF.

The chain combines TRBV28 with TRBJ2-7, with no clear D. CDR1 MDHEN and CDR2 SYDVKM come from the germline V gene. V lost 6 bases and J lost 7, with 13 bases in between. The CDR3 totals 12 residues. CDR3 bases: TGTGCCAGCAGCCCGGGTCCTCGGGAGCAGTACTTC. It translates to CASSPGPREQYF.

The V and J genes are TRBV11-2 and TRBJ1-4; weak D call: TRBD1 (5 bases). Germline V gives CDR1 SGHAT, CDR2 FQNNGV. CDR3 size: 14 residues. V was trimmed by 4 bases and J by 6 bases, leaving 12 bases between them. The CDR3 loop reads CASSSPGADEKLFF. DNA for the CDR3: TGTGCCAGCAGCTCCCCCGGGGCAGATGAAAAACTGTTTTTT.

J is TRBJ1-1 and V is TRBV25-1, with 7 bases that match TRBD1. Germline loops: CDR1 MGHDK, CDR2 SYGVNS. J gave up 4 bases and V 2 bases, and 10 bases lay outside the gene matches. The CDR3 runs to 16 residues. CDR3 protein: CASSEASHRGSTEAFF. Written as DNA, the CDR3 is TGTGCCAGCAGTGAAGCTTCCCACAGGGGCTCCACTGAAGCTTTCTTT.

This chain uses TRBV29-1 with TRBJ2-5, with TRBD1 as a possible D gene (5 bases). V shed 0 bases and J shed 3 bases, with 11 bases lying between them. CDR1 and CDR2 (germline): SQVTM, ANQGSEA. CDR3 size: 14 residues. The CDR3 DNA is TGCAGCGTTGAAGATCTCGGCAGGGAAGAGACCCAGTACTTC. Encoded protein: CSVEDLGREETQYF.

This clonotype has only a few counts. This sequence joins TRBV6-2 or TRBV6-3 and TRBJ2-1; TRBD2 aligns across 7 bases. The CDR3 covers 14 residues. Germline V lookup: CDR1 MNHEY, CDR2 SVGEGT. Unmatched junction bases numbered 11, after V lost 7 bases and J lost 8 bases. CDR3 sequence reads: CASTLLREKDEQFF. CDR3 in DNA: TGTGCCAGCACCCTTTTGCGGGAGAAGGATGAGCAGTTCTTC.

This clonotype was counted a few times. The V call is TRBV12-3 or TRBV12-4, the J call TRBJ2-1, with TRBD1 as a possible D gene (5 bases). The CDR3 loop spans 15 amino acids. Trimming took off 4 bases at V and 3 bases at J, with 13 bases between the two ends. The CDR3 here is CASSSGHQFYNEQFF. In DNA, the CDR3 is TGTGCCAGCAGTTCCGGACACCAATTCTACAATGAGCAGTTCTTC.

The gene calls are TRBV2 and TRBJ2-7, with 10 bases that match TRBD1. Germline V gene lookup returns CDR1 SNHLY and CDR2 FYNNEI. CDR3 length equals 14 residues. Germline trimming cut 6 bases from V and 6 bases from J; bases unmatched to any gene: 8. DNA of the CDR3: TGTGCCAGCAGCCGGGACAGGGGACTCAGCGAGCAGTACTTC. It specifies CASSRDRGLSEQYF.

The genes are TRBV6-2 or TRBV6-3 and TRBJ1-2; 8 bases map to TRBD1. This CDR3 has 15 amino acids. Trimming cost V 6 bases and J 4 bases; bases outside gene matches: 10. Per the germline V gene, CDR1 is MNHEY and CDR2 is SVGEGT. The CDR3 protein is CASSRNRGTLYGYTF. CDR3 DNA: TGTGCCAGCAGCCGGAACAGGGGGACCCTCTATGGCTACACCTTC.

Only a few counts were recorded for this clonotype. The rearrangement joins TRBV7-2 to TRBJ2-7, with a tentative D call TRBD1 (6 bases). This CDR3 is built from 15 residues. Trimming stripped 5 bases from V and 5 bases from J, with 19 bases between. CDR1 SGHTA and CDR2 FQGNSA come from the germline V gene. CDR3 coding DNA: TGTGCCAGCAGCCCCAGAGGGGGTAGGTTCCACGAGCAGTACTTC. Amino acids: CASSPRGGRFHEQYF.

This clonotype was picked up a small number of times. The J gene is TRBJ2-1, the V gene TRBV5-1; no firm D call. CDR1 SGHRS and CDR2 YFSETQ come from the germline V gene. There are 13 residues in the CDR3. The V end was cut by 1 base, the J end by 7 bases, with 9 bases between. The CDR3 sequence is CASSLPTANEQFF. The CDR3 DNA sequence: TGCGCCAGCAGCTTGCCGACTGCAAATGAGCAGTTCTTC.

In this sample, this clonotype turned up once. This chain uses TRBV13 with TRBJ2-7; D is unclear. V lost 4 bases and J lost 6, with 7 bases in between. CDR3 length: 11 residues. In germline, CDR1 is PRHDT, CDR2 FYEKMQ (reference sequence). CDR3 in DNA: TGTGCCAGCAGCTCCCGGATCGAGCAGTACTTC. Translating gives CASSSRIEQYF.

This clonotype has a handful of counts. The rearrangement uses TRBV5-1 and TRBJ2-4, with TRBD2 matching over 11 bases. This CDR3 contains 15 residues. V shed 4 bases, J shed 8 bases, and the junction held 8 bases outside the gene matches. Per the germline V gene, CDR1 is SGHRS and CDR2 is YFSETQ. DNA for the CDR3: TGCGCCAGCAGCGCAACTAGCGGGAGTAAGGACATTCAGTACTTC. This gives the protein CASSATSGSKDIQYF.

The V call is TRBV28, the J call TRBJ2-1; D not resolved. Looked up from germline, CDR1 is MDHEN and CDR2 is SYDVKM. There are 14 residues in the CDR3. Trimming cost V 7 bases and J 5 bases, with 15 bases left between them. The DNA of the CDR3 is TGTGCCAGCAACCAGGACGACTTAGACAATGAGCAGTTCTTC. It encodes CASNQDDLDNEQFF. Filled out from reference TRBV28 and TRBJ2-1, the complete variable domain reads DVKVTQSSRYLVKRTGEKVFLECVQDMDHENMFWYRQDPGLGLRLIYFSYDVKMKEKGDIPEGYSVSREKKERFSLILESASTNQTSMYLCASNQDDLDNEQFFGPGTRLTVL.

The gene calls are TRBV7-2 and TRBJ1-3; TRBD1 aligns across 8 bases. Trimming took 5 bases from V and 3 from J; bases not matched to a gene: 9. The V gene's germline CDR1 is SGHTA and CDR2 FQGNSA. The CDR3 has 16 amino acids. CDR3 nucleotides: TGTGCCAGCAGCCCAAGGACAGGGAGGATTGGAAACACCATATATTTT. Translating it yields CASSPRTGRIGNTIYF.

V usage is TRBV12-3 or TRBV12-4 and J usage is TRBJ2-7, with 10 bases that match TRBD1. Trimming removed 5 bases from V and 3 bases from J; junction bases left unmatched: 4. This CDR3 contains 14 residues. The CDR3 loop reads CASSPGQGIYEQYF. In DNA, the CDR3 is TGTGCCAGCAGTCCGGGACAGGGGATCTACGAGCAGTACTTC.